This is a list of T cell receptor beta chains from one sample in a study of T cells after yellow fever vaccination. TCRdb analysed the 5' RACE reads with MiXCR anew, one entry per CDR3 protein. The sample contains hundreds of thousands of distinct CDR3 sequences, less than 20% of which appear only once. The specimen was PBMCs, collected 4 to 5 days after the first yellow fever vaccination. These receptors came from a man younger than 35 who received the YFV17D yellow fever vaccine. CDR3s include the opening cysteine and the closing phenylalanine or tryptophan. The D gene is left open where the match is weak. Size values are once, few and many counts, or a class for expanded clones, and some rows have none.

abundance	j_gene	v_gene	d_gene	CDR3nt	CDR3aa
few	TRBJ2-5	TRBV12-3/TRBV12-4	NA	TGTGCCAGCAGTTTCGCCCTAAACCAAGAGACCCAGTACTTC	CASSFALNQETQYF
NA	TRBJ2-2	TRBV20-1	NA	TGCAGTGCTCTGGGTTACGGGGAGCTGTTTTTT	CSALGYGELFF
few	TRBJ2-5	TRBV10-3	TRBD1	TGTGCCATCAGTGACGGACAGGGACAAGAGACCCAGTACTTC	CAISDGQGQETQYF
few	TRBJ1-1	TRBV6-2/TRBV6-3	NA	TGTGCCAGCAGTTATGGAGACGGGAACACTGAAGCTTTCTTT	CASSYGDGNTEAFF
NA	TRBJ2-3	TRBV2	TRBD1	TGTGCCAGCAGCGCGGACAGGACTAGCACAGATACGCAGTATTTT	CASSADRTSTDTQYF
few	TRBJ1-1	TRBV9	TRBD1	TGTGCCAGCAGCGTAGCCCCAGGGGGGTTAGAAGCTTTCTTT	CASSVAPGGLEAFF
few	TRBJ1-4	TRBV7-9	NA	TGTGCCAGCAGCTCCGGCACGGGGGAAAAACTGTTTTTT	CASSSGTGEKLFF
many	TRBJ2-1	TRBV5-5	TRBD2	TGTGCCAGCAGCTTACTAGCGGGGGAATTCGAGCAGTTCTTC	CASSLLAGEFEQFF
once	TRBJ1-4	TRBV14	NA	TGTGCCAGCAGTTCCTCCCGGGGAAGGGAAAAACTGTTTTTT	CASSSSRGREKLFF
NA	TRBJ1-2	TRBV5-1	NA	TGCGCCAGCAGACTAGCTACAGGGTCAAACTATGGCTACACCTTC	CASRLATGSNYGYTF
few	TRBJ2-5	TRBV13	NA	TGTGCCAGCAGCTTATCTCCGGAGAACCGAGCGAAATATCGGGGGACCCAGTACTTC	CASSLSPENRAKYRGTQYF
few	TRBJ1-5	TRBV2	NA	TGTGCCAGCACCGGTTGGCAGGGGCGACAGCCCCAGCATTTT	CASTGWQGRQPQHF
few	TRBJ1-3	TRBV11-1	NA	TGTGCCAGCAGCACCGGACGGGGAAAGACCATATATTTT	CASSTGRGKTIYF
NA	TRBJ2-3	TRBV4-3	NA	TGCGCCAGCAGCTGGGGAGGAGGCGCGGATACGCAGTATTTT	CASSWGGGADTQYF
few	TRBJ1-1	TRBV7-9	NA	TGTGCCAGCAACCTACCGGGGCCCCAGAACACTGAAGCTTTCTTT	CASNLPGPQNTEAFF
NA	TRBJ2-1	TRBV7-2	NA	TGTGCCAGCAGCTCTTACAATAATGAGCAGTTCTTC	CASSSYNNEQFF
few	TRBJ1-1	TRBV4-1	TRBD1	TGCGCCAGCAGCCAAGGATACTACTACAGGGGTATGAACACTGAAGCTTTCTTT	CASSQGYYYRGMNTEAFF
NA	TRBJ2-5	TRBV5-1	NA	TGCGCCAGCAGCTTTACTAACCTGAAAGAGACCCAGTACTTC	CASSFTNLKETQYF
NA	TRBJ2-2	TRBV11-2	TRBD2	TGTGCCAGCAGCTTAGTAGTTACTAGCGGAACCGGGGAGCTGTTTTTT	CASSLVVTSGTGELFF
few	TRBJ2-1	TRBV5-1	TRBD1	TGCGCCAGCAGCTTGGCCGGTGGGTTAGGGACAGGGGGCAATGAGCAGTTCTTC	CASSLAGGLGTGGNEQFF
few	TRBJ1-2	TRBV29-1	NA	TGCAGCGTTGACCCAGGGGGCTACACCTTC	CSVDPGGYTF
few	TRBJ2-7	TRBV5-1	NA	TGCGCCAGCAGCCCCCTGGGGAGCTCCTACGAGCAGTACTTC	CASSPLGSSYEQYF
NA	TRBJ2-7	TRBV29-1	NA	TGCAGCGCTCAACCGGGGCCTGGGGAGCAGTACTTC	CSAQPGPGEQYF
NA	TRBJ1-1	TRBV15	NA	TGTGCCACCAGCAGAGATGAGGGGAACCTGAACACTGAAGCTTTCTTT	CATSRDEGNLNTEAFF
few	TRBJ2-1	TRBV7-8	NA	TGTGCCAGCAGCTTAGCTCTGACCATCGGGGAGCAGTTCTTC	CASSLALTIGEQFF
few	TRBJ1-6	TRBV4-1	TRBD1	TGCGCCAGCAGCCAGCCGGGACAGGGACCCCGGGGTAAGAATTCACCCCTCCACTTT	CASSQPGQGPRGKNSPLHF
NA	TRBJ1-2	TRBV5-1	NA	TGCGCCAGCAGCACCTCCTTGGGGGAAAGGACCTTC	CASSTSLGERTF
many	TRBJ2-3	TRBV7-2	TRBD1	TGTGCCAGCAGCCGCCGGGACAGGGGGGCAGATACGCAGTATTTT	CASSRRDRGADTQYF
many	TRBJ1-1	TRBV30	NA	TGTGCCTGGAGTCGGGGGGAAACTGAAGCTTTCTTT	CAWSRGETEAFF
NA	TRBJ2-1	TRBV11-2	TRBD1	TGTGCCAGCAGCTTAGGCGGACAGGGTCAAAGCTCCTACAATGAGCAGTTCTTC	CASSLGGQGQSSYNEQFF
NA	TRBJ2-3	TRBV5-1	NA	TGCGCCAGCAGCTTGAACGAACATACGCAGTATTTT	CASSLNEHTQYF
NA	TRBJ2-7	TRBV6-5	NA	TGTGCCAGCAGTTACTTAGCGGCATCCTACGAGCAGTACTTC	CASSYLAASYEQYF
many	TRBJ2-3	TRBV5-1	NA	TGCGCCAGCAGCCAAACCGGGCGCACAGATACGCAGTATTTT	CASSQTGRTDTQYF